This TCR beta chain appears in the sequencing data of a study of T cells after yellow fever vaccination. TCRdb re-called the 5' RACE reads with MiXCR, one entry per CDR3 protein. The sample holds around 46,000 distinct CDR3 sequences; 7.4% are singletons and the top ten take around 28%. This clonotype came up many times. V was clipped by 5 bases and J by 8 bases, with 13 bases between them. CDR1 and CDR2 from the germline V gene are SGHVS and FNYEAQ. This CDR3 comprises 13 residues. The sequence derives from a young man who received the YFV17D yellow fever vaccine. The V and J genes are TRBV7-6 and TRBJ2-1; maybe TRBD1 (5 bases). The material was CD8+ T cells sorted from PBMCs, obtained about 2 weeks after the first yellow fever vaccination. The CDR3 here is CASSPGRGDEQFF. In nucleotides, the CDR3 is TGTGCCAGCAGCCCCGGAAGGGGTGATGAGCAGTTCTTC.